This T cell receptor beta chain was profiled in a study of shared clonotypes between healthy human individuals. As for the study in general: CD8 memory received one plate per donor, CD8 naive two, CD4 memory three and CD4 naive three.

Remarks on this clone: The antigen remains unidentified.

Recent acute infections and vaccinations were absent in the healthy HIV-negative adult donors. General observations from the study: Clonotype sharing across donors was expected to vary with sequencing depth.

The authors split each subset's genomic DNA evenly across several immunoSEQ plates. Assay: immunoSEQ multiplex PCR; the TCRdb copy retains only in-frame clones and omits some. The profile shows 2,500,000 or so clones, 93% of them singletons. The receptor was derived from a man aged 18 to 35 in good health. Some clones in this sample may be carry-over from other donors' samples. Sequenced sample: naive CD4+ T cells from PBMCs. The subset: CD45RA+ positively selected.

As DNA, the CDR3 is TGTGCCAGCAGCGTTTTTTCCGGGGGAGGCAATGAGCAGTTCTTC. It is translated as CASSVFSGGGNEQFF. The chain links TRBV9 to TRBJ2-1, with D possibly matching TRBD2 (6 bases). Germline-derived CDR1 and CDR2 are SGDLS and YYNGEE. The CDR3 sequence is 15 residues long. V lost 2 bases to trimming and J lost 6 bases, with 15 bases between them.